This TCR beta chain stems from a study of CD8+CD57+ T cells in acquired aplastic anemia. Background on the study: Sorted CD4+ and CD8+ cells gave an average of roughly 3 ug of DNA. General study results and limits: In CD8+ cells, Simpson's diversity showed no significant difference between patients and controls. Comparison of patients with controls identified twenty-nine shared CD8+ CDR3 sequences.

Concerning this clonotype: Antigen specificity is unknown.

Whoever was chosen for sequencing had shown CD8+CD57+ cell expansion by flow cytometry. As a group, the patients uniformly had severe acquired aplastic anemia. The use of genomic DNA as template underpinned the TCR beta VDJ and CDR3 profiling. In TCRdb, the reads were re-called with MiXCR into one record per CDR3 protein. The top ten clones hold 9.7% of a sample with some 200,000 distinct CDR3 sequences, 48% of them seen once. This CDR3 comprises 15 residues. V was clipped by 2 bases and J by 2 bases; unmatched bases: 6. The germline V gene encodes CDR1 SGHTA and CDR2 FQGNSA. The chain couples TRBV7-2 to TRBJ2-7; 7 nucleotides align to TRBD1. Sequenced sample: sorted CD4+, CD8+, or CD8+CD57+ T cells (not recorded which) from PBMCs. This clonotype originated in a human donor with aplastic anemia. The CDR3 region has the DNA TGTGCCAGCAGCTTAAGTTGGGACAGTACCTACGAGCAGTACTTC. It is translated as CASSLSWDSTYEQYF.